This TCR beta chain was documented in a study of OX40 agonist ivuxolimab in advanced cancers. The protocol was immunoSEQ multiplex PCR, while the TCRdb copy is restricted to in-frame clones and leaves out a portion. The sample gives tens of thousands of clones, more than 90% of which show up once; 26% is in the top ten. The CDR3 runs to 18 residues. Sequenced material: CD4+ or CD8+ T cells sorted from blood, taken in a trial of the OX40 agonist ivuxolimab. This rearrangement joins TRBV21-1 to TRBJ2-7; the table's D gene call, TRBD2, was not cross checked with the DNA. TRBV21-1 is a recognized pseudogene. The receptor was derived from an adult with an advanced solid tumor such as melanoma, head and neck, liver or kidney cancer. CDR3 DNA sequence: TGTGCCAGCAGCACAGGACTAGCGGGAGGTGGGAAACCCGACGAGCAGTACTTC. Amino acid sequence: CASSTGLAGGGKPDEQYF.